The rows below give T cell receptor beta chains drawn from one sample of a study of T cell repertoires in cytomegalovirus infection. Their target antigens are unknown. TCRdb redid the calling of the reads with MiXCR, one entry per CDR3 protein. The top ten clones hold about 14% of a sample with 310,000 or so distinct CDR3 sequences, around a quarter of them seen once. Specimen: cultured PBMCs, collected from culture after CMV antigen stimulation. These receptors were collected from a human donor in good health (CMV status not recorded). Some clones in this sample may be carry-over from other donors' samples. The conserved cysteine and the conserved F or W are not part of the CDR3 here. The order of the fields is D gene, J gene, V gene, CDR3 protein. A D gene is named only where the DNA matches it firmly.

d_call: NA; j_call: TRBJ1-4; v_call: TRBV7-1; cdr3_aa: ASSRPGSTNEKLF
d_call: TRBD2; j_call: TRBJ2-1; v_call: TRBV7-2; cdr3_aa: ASSSFGRINNEQF
d_call: TRBD1; j_call: TRBJ2-5; v_call: TRBV6-2/TRBV6-3; cdr3_aa: ASERTGRETQY
d_call: NA; j_call: TRBJ1-5; v_call: TRBV13; cdr3_aa: ASGTGGNQPQH
d_call: NA; j_call: TRBJ1-5; v_call: TRBV6-2/TRBV6-3; cdr3_aa: ASSYFRQDNQPQH
d_call: NA; j_call: TRBJ2-5; v_call: TRBV7-6; cdr3_aa: ASSSGALAVQETQY
d_call: NA; j_call: TRBJ2-7; v_call: TRBV28; cdr3_aa: ASSQGYANEQY
d_call: NA; j_call: TRBJ2-3; v_call: TRBV12-3/TRBV12-4; cdr3_aa: ASSYGVIITTDTQY
d_call: TRBD1; j_call: TRBJ2-7; v_call: TRBV6-5; cdr3_aa: ASSINRGPYEQY
d_call: NA; j_call: TRBJ1-2; v_call: TRBV18; cdr3_aa: ASSPNQDYGYT
d_call: NA; j_call: TRBJ2-5; v_call: TRBV2; cdr3_aa: ASSRTIQETQY
d_call: TRBD1; j_call: TRBJ2-7; v_call: TRBV20-1; cdr3_aa: SALGQGGYEQY
d_call: TRBD2; j_call: TRBJ2-5; v_call: TRBV4-3; cdr3_aa: ASSQDVAGAARETQY
d_call: TRBD1; j_call: TRBJ2-7; v_call: TRBV4-1; cdr3_aa: ASSQHPGQGSYEQY
d_call: NA; j_call: TRBJ2-3; v_call: TRBV15; cdr3_aa: ATSAPASGTDTQY
d_call: NA; j_call: TRBJ2-1; v_call: TRBV7-2; cdr3_aa: ASSLRGTTYNEQF
d_call: NA; j_call: TRBJ1-5; v_call: TRBV12-3/TRBV12-4; cdr3_aa: ASSTQGFGNQPQH
d_call: NA; j_call: TRBJ2-1; v_call: TRBV29-1; cdr3_aa: SVGKPNEQF
d_call: NA; j_call: TRBJ2-3; v_call: TRBV10-3; cdr3_aa: AISESGQMDTQY
d_call: NA; j_call: TRBJ1-2; v_call: TRBV29-1; cdr3_aa: SVVAGGNYGYT
d_call: TRBD2; j_call: TRBJ2-1; v_call: TRBV19; cdr3_aa: ASAELADNEQF
d_call: NA; j_call: TRBJ2-3; v_call: TRBV7-2; cdr3_aa: ASSASLLTTDTQY
d_call: TRBD2; j_call: TRBJ2-3; v_call: TRBV6-2/TRBV6-3; cdr3_aa: ASSYSRRLAGDTQY
d_call: NA; j_call: TRBJ2-5; v_call: TRBV25-1; cdr3_aa: ASSDFGGRLETQY
d_call: NA; j_call: TRBJ2-3; v_call: TRBV7-2; cdr3_aa: ASSTLATQY
d_call: NA; j_call: TRBJ1-2; v_call: TRBV6-2/TRBV6-3; cdr3_aa: ASSDRVGEEDGYT
d_call: NA; j_call: TRBJ2-3; v_call: TRBV7-8; cdr3_aa: ASSPRALTDTQY
d_call: NA; j_call: TRBJ2-1; v_call: TRBV28; cdr3_aa: ASRTAHKQF
d_call: TRBD2; j_call: TRBJ2-2; v_call: TRBV20-1; cdr3_aa: SANPETTSVTGELF
d_call: NA; j_call: TRBJ2-7; v_call: TRBV29-1; cdr3_aa: SVFTYEQY
d_call: NA; j_call: TRBJ1-2; v_call: TRBV7-2; cdr3_aa: ASSFFDKSGGYT
d_call: NA; j_call: TRBJ1-5; v_call: TRBV10-3; cdr3_aa: AISKGTNQPQH
d_call: NA; j_call: TRBJ2-7; v_call: TRBV4-1; cdr3_aa: ASSQGVQTYEQY
d_call: TRBD1; j_call: TRBJ1-5; v_call: TRBV28; cdr3_aa: ASSQLGTANQPQH
d_call: NA; j_call: TRBJ1-1; v_call: TRBV14; cdr3_aa: ASSRAVWGYTEAF
d_call: TRBD1; j_call: TRBJ1-6; v_call: TRBV7-8; cdr3_aa: ASSSGQGYNSPLH
d_call: TRBD1; j_call: TRBJ2-2; v_call: TRBV6-1; cdr3_aa: ASGRQGNTGELF
d_call: TRBD2; j_call: TRBJ2-1; v_call: TRBV7-2; cdr3_aa: ASSPPPGTIYQF
d_call: NA; j_call: TRBJ2-5; v_call: TRBV7-2; cdr3_aa: ASSLVGYQETQY
d_call: NA; j_call: TRBJ1-2; v_call: TRBV19; cdr3_aa: ASSTDSTNYGYT
d_call: NA; j_call: TRBJ1-1; v_call: TRBV19; cdr3_aa: ASSAPGRPNTEAF